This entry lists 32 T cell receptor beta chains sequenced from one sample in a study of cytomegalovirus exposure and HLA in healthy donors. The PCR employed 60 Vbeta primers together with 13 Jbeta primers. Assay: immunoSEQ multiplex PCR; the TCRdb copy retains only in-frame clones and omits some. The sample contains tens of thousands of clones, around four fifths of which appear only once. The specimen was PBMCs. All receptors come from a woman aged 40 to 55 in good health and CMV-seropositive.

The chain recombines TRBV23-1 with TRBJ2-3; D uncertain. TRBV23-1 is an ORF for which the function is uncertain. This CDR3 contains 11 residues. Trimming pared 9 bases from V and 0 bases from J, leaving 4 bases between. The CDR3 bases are TGCGCCAGGACTAGCACAGATACGCAGTATTTT. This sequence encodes CARTSTDTQYF.

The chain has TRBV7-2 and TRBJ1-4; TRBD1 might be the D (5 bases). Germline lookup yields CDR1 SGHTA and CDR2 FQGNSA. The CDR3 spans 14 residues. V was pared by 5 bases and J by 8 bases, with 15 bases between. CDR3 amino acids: CASSPAGVGEKLFF. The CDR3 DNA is TGTGCCAGCAGCCCGGCGGGGGTGGGGGAAAAACTGTTTTTT.

CDR3 region: CASLPLEMNTEAFF. In DNA, the CDR3 is TGTGCCAGCTTACCCTTGGAGATGAACACTGAAGCTTTCTTT. The chain links TRBV18 to TRBJ1-1, with D unresolved. The CDR3 spans 14 residues. The germline V gene encodes CDR1 KGHSH and CDR2 LQKENI. The V end lost 7 bases, the J end lost 0 bases, and 12 bases lay between the germline ends.

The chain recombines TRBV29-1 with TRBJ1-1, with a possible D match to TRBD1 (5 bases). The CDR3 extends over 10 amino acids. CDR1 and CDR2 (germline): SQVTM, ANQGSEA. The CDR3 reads CSPRGTEAFF. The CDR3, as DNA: TGCAGTCCCCGGGGGACTGAAGCTTTCTTT.

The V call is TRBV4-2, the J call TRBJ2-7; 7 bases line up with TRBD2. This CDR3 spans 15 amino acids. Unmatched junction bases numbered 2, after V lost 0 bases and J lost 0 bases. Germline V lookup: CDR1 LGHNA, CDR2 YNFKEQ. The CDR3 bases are TGTGCCAGCAGCCAAGAGGGCGGGGGCTCCTACGAGCAGTACTTC. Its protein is CASSQEGGGSYEQYF.

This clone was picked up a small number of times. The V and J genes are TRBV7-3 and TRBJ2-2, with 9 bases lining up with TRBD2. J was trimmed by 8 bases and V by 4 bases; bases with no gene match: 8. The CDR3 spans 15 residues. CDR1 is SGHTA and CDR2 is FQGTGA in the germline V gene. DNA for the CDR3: TGTGCCAGCAGCTCAACAGGGACTAGCTCTGGGGAGCTGTTTTTT. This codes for CASSSTGTSSGELFF.

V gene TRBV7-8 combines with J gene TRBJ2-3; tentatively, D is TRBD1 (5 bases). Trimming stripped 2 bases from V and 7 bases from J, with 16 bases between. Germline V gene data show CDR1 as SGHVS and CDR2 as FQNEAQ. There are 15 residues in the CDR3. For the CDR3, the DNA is TGTGCCAGCAGCTTAAGCACCACCAGGGTTAATACGCAGTATTTT. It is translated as CASSLSTTRVNTQYF.

CDR3 sequence reads: CASSFSGYEQYF. The CDR3 DNA follows: TGCGCCAGCAGCTTCAGCGGGTACGAGCAGTACTTC. The chain carries TRBV5-1 and TRBJ2-7, with D perhaps TRBD2 (6 bases). V gave up 2 bases and J gave up 4 bases, with 7 bases separating them. In germline, CDR1 is SGHRS, CDR2 YFSETQ. The CDR3 extends over 12 amino acids.

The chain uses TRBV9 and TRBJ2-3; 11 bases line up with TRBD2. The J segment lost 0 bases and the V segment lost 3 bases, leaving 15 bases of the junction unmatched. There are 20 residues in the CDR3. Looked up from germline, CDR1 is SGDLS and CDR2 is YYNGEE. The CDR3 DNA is TGTGCCAGCAGCGCCCTCTCCGGGACTAGCGGTTACCGGAGCACAGATACGCAGTATTTT. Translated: CASSALSGTSGYRSTDTQYF.

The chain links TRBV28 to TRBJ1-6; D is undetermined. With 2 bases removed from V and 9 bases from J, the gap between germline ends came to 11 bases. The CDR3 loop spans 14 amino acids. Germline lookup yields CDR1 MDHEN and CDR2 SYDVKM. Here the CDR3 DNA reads TGTGCCAGCAGTTTAGGCAGGTCGGCTTCACCCCTCCACTTT. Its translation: CASSLGRSASPLHF.

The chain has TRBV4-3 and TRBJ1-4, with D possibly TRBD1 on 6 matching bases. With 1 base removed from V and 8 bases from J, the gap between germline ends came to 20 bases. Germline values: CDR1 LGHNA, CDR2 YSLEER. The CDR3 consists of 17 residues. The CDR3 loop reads CASSQGDKTLRGEKLFF. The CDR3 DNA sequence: TGCGCCAGCAGCCAAGGGGACAAAACCCTACGAGGAGAAAAACTGTTTTTT.

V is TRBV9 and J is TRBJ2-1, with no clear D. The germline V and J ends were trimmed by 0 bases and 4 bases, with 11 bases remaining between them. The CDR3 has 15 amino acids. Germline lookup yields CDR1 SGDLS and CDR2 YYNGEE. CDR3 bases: TGTGCCAGCAGCGTAGATGCGCTCAGGTACAATGAGCAGTTCTTC. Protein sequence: CASSVDALRYNEQFF.

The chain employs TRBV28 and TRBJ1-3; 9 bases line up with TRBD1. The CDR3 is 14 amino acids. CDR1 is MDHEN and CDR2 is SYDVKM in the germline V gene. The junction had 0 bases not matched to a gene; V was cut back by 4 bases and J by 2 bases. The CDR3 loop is CASSWTGAGNTIYF. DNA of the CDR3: TGTGCCAGCAGTTGGACAGGGGCTGGAAACACCATATATTTT. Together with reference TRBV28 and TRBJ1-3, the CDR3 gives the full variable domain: DVKVTQSSRYLVKRTGEKVFLECVQDMDHENMFWYRQDPGLGLRLIYFSYDVKMKEKGDIPEGYSVSREKKERFSLILESASTNQTSMYLCASSWTGAGNTIYFGEGSWLTVV.

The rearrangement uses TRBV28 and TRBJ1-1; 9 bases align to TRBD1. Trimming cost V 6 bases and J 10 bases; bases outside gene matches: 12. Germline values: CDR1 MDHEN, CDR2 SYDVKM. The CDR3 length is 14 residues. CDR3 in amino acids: CASSPVGTGSIAFF. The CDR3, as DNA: TGTGCCAGCAGCCCAGTCGGGACAGGGAGTATAGCTTTCTTT.

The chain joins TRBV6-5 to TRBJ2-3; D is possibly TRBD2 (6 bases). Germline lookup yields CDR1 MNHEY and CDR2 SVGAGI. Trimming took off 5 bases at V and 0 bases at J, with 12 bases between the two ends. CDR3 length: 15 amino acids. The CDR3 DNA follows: TGTGCCAGCAGTACTAGCAGACACAGCACAGATACGCAGTATTTT. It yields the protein CASSTSRHSTDTQYF.

CDR3 sequence reads: CAISFNGNYGYTF. As DNA, the CDR3 is TGTGCCATCAGCTTTAACGGGAACTATGGCTACACCTTC. V gene TRBV10-3 combines with J gene TRBJ1-2; D is uncertain. The germline gives CDR1 ENHRY, CDR2 SYGVKD. There are 13 residues in the CDR3. V lost 6 bases and J lost 2, with 10 bases in between.

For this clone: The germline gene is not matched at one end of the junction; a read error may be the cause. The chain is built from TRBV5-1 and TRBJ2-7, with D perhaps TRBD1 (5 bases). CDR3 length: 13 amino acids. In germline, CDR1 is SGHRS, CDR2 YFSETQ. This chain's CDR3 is CASSADSRYGQYF. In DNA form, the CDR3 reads TGCGCCAGCAGCGCCGACAGTAGATACGGGCAGTACTTC.

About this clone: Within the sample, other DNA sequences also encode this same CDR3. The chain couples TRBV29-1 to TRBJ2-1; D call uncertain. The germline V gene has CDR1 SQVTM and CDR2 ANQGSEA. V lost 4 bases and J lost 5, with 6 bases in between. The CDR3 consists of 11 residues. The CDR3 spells CSVGADNEQFF. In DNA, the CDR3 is TGCAGCGTTGGCGCGGACAATGAGCAGTTCTTC.

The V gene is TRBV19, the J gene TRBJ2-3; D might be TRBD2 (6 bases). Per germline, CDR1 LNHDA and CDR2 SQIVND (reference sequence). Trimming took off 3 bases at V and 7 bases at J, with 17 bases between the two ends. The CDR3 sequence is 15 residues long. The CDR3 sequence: CASSIAGTWEYTQYF. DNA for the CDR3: TGTGCCAGTAGTATTGCGGGGACCTGGGAATATACGCAGTATTTT.

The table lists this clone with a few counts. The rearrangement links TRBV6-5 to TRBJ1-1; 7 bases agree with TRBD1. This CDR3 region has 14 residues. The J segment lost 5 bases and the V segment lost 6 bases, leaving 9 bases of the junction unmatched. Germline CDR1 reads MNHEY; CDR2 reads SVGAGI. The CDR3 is CASRVDRHFTEAFF. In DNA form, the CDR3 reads TGTGCCAGCAGGGTGGACAGGCATTTTACTGAAGCTTTCTTT.

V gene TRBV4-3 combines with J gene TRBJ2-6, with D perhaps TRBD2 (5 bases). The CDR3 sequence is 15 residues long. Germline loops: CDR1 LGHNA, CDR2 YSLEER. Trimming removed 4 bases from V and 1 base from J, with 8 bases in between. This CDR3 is CASSPDFSGANVLTF. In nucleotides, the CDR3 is TGCGCCAGCAGCCCGGACTTTTCTGGGGCCAACGTCCTGACTTTC.

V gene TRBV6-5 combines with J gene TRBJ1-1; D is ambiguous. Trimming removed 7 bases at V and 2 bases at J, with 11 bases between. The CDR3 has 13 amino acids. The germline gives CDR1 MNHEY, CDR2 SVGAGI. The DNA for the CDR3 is TGTGCCAGCACCGGGATGTCAAACACTGAAGCTTTCTTT. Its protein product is CASTGMSNTEAFF.

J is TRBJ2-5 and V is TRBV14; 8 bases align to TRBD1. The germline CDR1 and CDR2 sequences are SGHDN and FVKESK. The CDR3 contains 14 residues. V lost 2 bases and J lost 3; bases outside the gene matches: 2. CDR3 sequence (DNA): TGTGCCAGCAGCCAACTGACAGGGGAAGAGACCCAGTACTTC. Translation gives CASSQLTGEETQYF.

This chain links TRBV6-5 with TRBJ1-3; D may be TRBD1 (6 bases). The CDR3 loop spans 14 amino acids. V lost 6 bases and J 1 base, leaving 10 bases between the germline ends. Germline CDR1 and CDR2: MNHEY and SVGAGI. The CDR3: CASSTDRSGNTIYF. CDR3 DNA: TGTGCCAGCAGCACCGACAGGTCTGGAAACACCATATATTTT.

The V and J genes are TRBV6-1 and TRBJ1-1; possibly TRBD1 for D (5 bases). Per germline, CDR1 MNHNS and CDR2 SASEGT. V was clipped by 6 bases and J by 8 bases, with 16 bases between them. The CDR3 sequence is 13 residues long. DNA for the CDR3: TGTGCCAGCAGCCGCAGGGCGGGGGGGGAAGCTTTCTTT. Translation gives CASSRRAGGEAFF.

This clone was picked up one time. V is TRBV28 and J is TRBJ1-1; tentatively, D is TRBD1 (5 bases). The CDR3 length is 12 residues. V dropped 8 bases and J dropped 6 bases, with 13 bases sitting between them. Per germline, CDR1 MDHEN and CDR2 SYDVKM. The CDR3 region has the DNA TGTGCCAGCTACAAAGGGGCCGCTGAAGCTTTCTTT. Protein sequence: CASYKGAAEAFF.

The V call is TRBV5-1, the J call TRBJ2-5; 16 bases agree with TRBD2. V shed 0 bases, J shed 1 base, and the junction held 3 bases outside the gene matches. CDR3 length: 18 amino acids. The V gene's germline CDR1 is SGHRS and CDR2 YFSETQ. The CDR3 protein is CASSLVGLAGGFQETQYF. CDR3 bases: TGCGCCAGCAGCTTGGTGGGACTAGCGGGGGGGTTCCAAGAGACCCAGTACTTC.

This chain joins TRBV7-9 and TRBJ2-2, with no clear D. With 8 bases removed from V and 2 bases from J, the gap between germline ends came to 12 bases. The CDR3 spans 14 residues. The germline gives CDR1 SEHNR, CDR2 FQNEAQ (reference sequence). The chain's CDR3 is CASQPQINTGELFF. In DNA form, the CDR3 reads TGTGCCAGCCAACCACAGATTAACACCGGGGAGCTGTTTTTT.

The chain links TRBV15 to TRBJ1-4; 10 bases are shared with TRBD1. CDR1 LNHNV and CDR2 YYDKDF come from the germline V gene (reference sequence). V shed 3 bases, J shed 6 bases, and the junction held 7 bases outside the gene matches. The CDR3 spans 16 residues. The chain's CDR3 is CATSSRDRGYDEKLFF. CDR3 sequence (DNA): TGTGCCACCAGCAGCCGGGACAGGGGTTATGATGAAAAACTGTTTTTT.

The CDR3 sequence is CASSPVNEKLFF. CDR3 sequence (DNA): TGTGCCAGCAGTCCAGTTAATGAAAAACTGTTTTTT. V is TRBV6-1 and J is TRBJ1-4; D not certain. The CDR3 sequence is 12 residues long. V shed 5 bases and J shed 4 bases, with 5 bases lying between them. The V gene's germline CDR1 is MNHNS and CDR2 SASEGT.

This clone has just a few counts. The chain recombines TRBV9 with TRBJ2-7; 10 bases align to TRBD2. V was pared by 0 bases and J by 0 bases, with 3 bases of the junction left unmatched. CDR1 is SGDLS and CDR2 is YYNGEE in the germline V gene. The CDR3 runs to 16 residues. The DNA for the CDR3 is TGTGCCAGCAGCGTAGGTAGCGGGGGGCCCTCCTACGAGCAGTACTTC. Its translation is CASSVGSGGPSYEQYF.

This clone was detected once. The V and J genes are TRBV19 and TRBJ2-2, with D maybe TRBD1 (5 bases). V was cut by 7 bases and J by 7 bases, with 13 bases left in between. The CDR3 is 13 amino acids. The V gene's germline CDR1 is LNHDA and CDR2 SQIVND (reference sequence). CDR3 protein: CASNPGSVGELFF. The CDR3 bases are TGTGCCAGTAACCCAGGGTCTGTCGGGGAGCTGTTTTTT.